Below are 18 T cell receptor beta chains sequenced from a single sample in a study of T cells after posttransplantation cyclophosphamide. Clones were sequenced by immunoSEQ multiplex PCR, and TCRdb holds only the in-frame ones, with some missing. This table has about 22,000 clones, roughly nine tenths appearing once. A marrow graft followed busulfan-fludarabine conditioning, with cyclophosphamide on days +3 and +4. The sequences come from PBMCs, collected after allogeneic stem cell transplant with posttransplant cyclophosphamide. The source of these receptors is a female patient younger than 45 who received an allogeneic stem cell transplant from an unrelated donor, was CMV-positive, and had no GVHD. Some T cells may have originated in the graft donor.

CDR3 protein: CASSYNPPDWEKLFF. The CDR3 DNA follows: TGTGCCAGCAGTTATAACCCCCCGGACTGGGAAAAACTGTTTTTT. The chain carries TRBV6-6 and TRBJ1-4; no clear D. The germline V gene has CDR1 MNHNY and CDR2 SVGAGI (reference sequence). This CDR3 contains 15 residues. V was cut by 3 bases and J by 8 bases, with 16 bases left in between.

The rearrangement links TRBV5-1 to TRBJ2-7, with 7 bases identical to TRBD1. Germline V CDR1 and CDR2: SGHRS, YFSETQ. This CDR3 contains 15 residues. V shed 2 bases, J shed 2 bases, and the junction held 7 bases outside the gene matches. The CDR3 sequence is CASSLEGARPYEQYF. Written as DNA, the CDR3 is TGCGCCAGCAGCTTAGAGGGGGCGAGACCCTACGAGCAGTACTTC.

The chain carries TRBV4-2 and TRBJ2-2; 13 nucleotides line up with TRBD2. CDR3 length: 18 residues. Germline V gene data show CDR1 as LGHNA and CDR2 as YNFKEQ. V was clipped by 0 bases and J by 7 bases; unmatched bases: 8. Here the CDR3 reads CASSQERLAGGSYGELFF. The CDR3 DNA sequence: TGTGCCAGCAGCCAAGAAAGACTAGCGGGGGGCTCTTACGGGGAGCTGTTTTTT.

The rearrangement joins TRBV18 to TRBJ2-5, with a possible D match to TRBD2 (5 bases). Germline V CDR1 and CDR2: KGHSH, LQKENI. The CDR3 has 12 residues. Trimming cost V 6 bases and J 5 bases, with 10 bases left between them. The CDR3 DNA reads as TGTGCCAGCTCGCGGACGGGGGAGACCCAGTACTTC. Protein: CASSRTGETQYF.

This clone appeared once. This rearrangement joins TRBV28 to TRBJ1-1, with D hard to call. There are 12 residues in the CDR3. V lost 5 bases to trimming and J lost 7 bases, with 11 bases between them. CDR1 MDHEN and CDR2 SYDVKM come from the germline V gene. The CDR3 reads CASSLPGSEAFF. CDR3 nucleotides: TGTGCCAGCAGTCTCCCCGGGAGTGAAGCTTTCTTT.

The V and J genes are TRBV4-3 and TRBJ2-1, with 8 bases identical to TRBD2. Germline CDR1 LGHNA, CDR2 YSLEER. The CDR3 has 15 amino acids. V dropped 2 bases and J dropped 3; count of bases not matched to a gene: 3. The chain's CDR3 is CASSQSSGVYNEQFF. In nucleotides, the CDR3 is TGCGCCAGCAGCCAAAGTAGCGGGGTCTACAATGAGCAGTTCTTC.

This rearrangement joins TRBV13 to TRBJ1-4, with 8 bases fitting TRBD1. The V and J ends lost 7 bases and 6 bases, in that order; junction bases with no gene match: 7. The CDR3 has 14 residues. Per germline, CDR1 PRHDT and CDR2 FYEKMQ (reference sequence). The CDR3 sequence: CASTLTGDYEKLFF. For the CDR3, the DNA is TGTGCCAGCACCCTGACAGGGGACTATGAAAAACTGTTTTTT.

This clone was found a few times. This sequence joins TRBV15 and TRBJ2-3, with unresolved D. The CDR3 sequence is 13 residues long. Between the trimmed V and J ends, which lost 6 bases and 0 bases, there was a span of 7 bases. The germline V gene encodes CDR1 LNHNV and CDR2 YYDKDF (reference sequence). The CDR3 region is CATRAQSTDTQYF. CDR3 sequence (DNA): TGTGCCACCAGGGCACAGAGCACAGATACGCAGTATTTT.

A few counts support this clone. The V and J genes are TRBV7-9 and TRBJ2-4, with a possible D match to TRBD2 (5 bases). CDR3 length: 16 amino acids. Germline V gives CDR1 SEHNR, CDR2 FQNEAQ (reference sequence). Trimming stripped 4 bases from V and 0 bases from J, with 13 bases between. The CDR3 loop reads CASSSTGSLAKNIQYF. DNA of the CDR3: TGTGCCAGCAGCTCGACGGGGAGTCTAGCCAAAAACATTCAGTACTTC.

The chain carries TRBV4-3 and TRBJ2-7; 7 positions match TRBD1. There are 13 residues in the CDR3. The trim removed 8 bases at V and 2 bases at J, leaving 6 bases unmatched. CDR1 is LGHNA, CDR2 YSLEER, per germline. The CDR3 loop reads CASARDSTYEQYF. The CDR3, as DNA: TGCGCCAGCGCCCGGGACAGCACCTACGAGCAGTACTTC.

V usage is TRBV7-2 and J usage is TRBJ1-2; TRBD1 matches at 9 bases. The CDR3 consists of 16 residues. From germline, CDR1 is SGHTA and CDR2 FQGNSA. With 4 bases clipped from V and 8 bases from J, the junction kept 14 bases outside the gene matches. DNA of the CDR3: TGTGCCAGCAGCTGGGCGCCGGACAGGGGAATTTGGGGCTACACCTTC. This translates into CASSWAPDRGIWGYTF.

This rearrangement joins TRBV19 to TRBJ1-4; 7 bases fit TRBD1. J was trimmed by 4 bases and V by 3 bases; bases with no gene match: 8. Germline V gives CDR1 LNHDA, CDR2 SQIVND (reference sequence). The CDR3 is 16 residues long. The CDR3 loop is CASSMVRGQHNEKLFF. CDR3 nucleotide sequence: TGTGCCAGTAGTATGGTGAGGGGGCAGCATAATGAAAAACTGTTTTTT.

The chain joins TRBV14 to TRBJ1-3; no definite D call. This CDR3 region has 16 residues. The V gene lost 0 bases and the J gene lost 0 bases, with 9 bases spanning the gap. Germline V CDR1 and CDR2: SGHDN, FVKESK. For the CDR3, the DNA is TGTGCCAGCAGCCAAGAAACTTGGAGCTCTGGAAACACCATATATTTT. Encoded protein: CASSQETWSSGNTIYF.

The V and J genes are TRBV10-3 and TRBJ2-1, with 10 bases aligning to TRBD1. CDR1 and CDR2 (germline): ENHRY, SYGVKD. The V and J ends lost 3 bases and 5 bases, in that order; junction bases with no gene match: 4. The CDR3 loop spans 15 amino acids. CDR3 bases: TGTGCCATCAGTGACCGGGACAGGGGCGACAATGAGCAGTTCTTC. It specifies CAISDRDRGDNEQFF.

The sample holds a few counts of this clone. The chain's CDR3 is CASSSGGATNTGELFF. DNA for the CDR3: TGTGCCAGTTCTAGCGGGGGGGCGACGAACACCGGGGAGCTGTTTTTT. The chain employs TRBV2 and TRBJ2-2, with 12 nucleotides matching TRBD2. Germline trimming cut 9 bases from V and 0 bases from J; bases unmatched to any gene: 5. This CDR3 has 16 amino acids. Germline CDR1 reads SNHLY; CDR2 reads FYNNEI. The variable domain in full, completed from reference TRBV2 and TRBJ2-2, reads EPEVTQTPSHQVTQMGQEVILRCVPISNHLYFYWYRQILGQKVEFLVSFYNNEISEKSEIFDDQFSVERPDGSNFTLKIRSTKLEDSAMYFCASSSGGATNTGELFFGEGSRLTVL.

The chain employs TRBV5-1 and TRBJ2-3; 13 positions agree with TRBD2. The J segment lost 1 base and the V segment lost 4 bases, leaving 6 bases of the junction unmatched. Germline V CDR1 and CDR2: SGHRS, YFSETQ. The CDR3 has 17 amino acids. The CDR3 sequence: CASSPGLAGPGTDTQYF. As DNA, the CDR3 is TGCGCCAGCAGCCCGGGACTAGCGGGGCCGGGCACAGATACGCAGTATTTT.

The gene calls are TRBV29-1 and TRBJ1-5, with 9 bases that match TRBD1. The CDR3 has 12 amino acids. J lost 5 bases, V lost 4 bases, and 0 bases had no gene match. Per germline, CDR1 SQVTM and CDR2 ANQGSEA. The CDR3 reads CSVGQGDQPQHF. The CDR3 DNA follows: TGCAGCGTTGGACAGGGGGATCAGCCCCAGCATTTT.

V is TRBV6-5 and J is TRBJ2-7; the D is unclear. The CDR3 runs 11 residues. Trimming shortened V by 6 bases and J by 3 bases, and 6 bases separated the two germline ends. The germline V gene encodes CDR1 MNHEY and CDR2 SVGAGI. The CDR3 DNA sequence: TGTGCCAGCAGAGACATCTACGAGCAGTACTTC. It is translated as CASRDIYEQYF.